The TCR beta chain described here comes from a study of blood T cell repertoires in COVID-19. Across the study: Samples came from the United States, Italy and Spain, spanning acute and convalescent COVID-19. PBMCs, B-cell-depleted T cells, or T cells were the source of the cDNA or gDNA that made up the material.

Recruitment covered 20 to 25 US areas and drew participants whose ages spanned about 18 to 100 years. Clinical history as reported by participants underpinned cohort assignment. Profiling relied on immunoSEQ multiplex PCR, and the TCRdb table lists in-frame clones only, not all of them. Counted here are around 230,000 clones, 75% to 90% occurring once; the ten biggest clones make up about 3.3%. The CDR3 runs 17 residues. V lost 2 bases, J lost 2 bases, and 14 bases lay in between. CDR1 and CDR2 from the germline V gene are SGHKS and YYEKEE (reference sequence). This TCR was recovered from a woman in her forties with acute COVID-19. This chain connects TRBV5-5 to TRBJ1-6; possible D gene TRBD1, 5 bases. Sequencing was performed on PBMCs or T cells enriched from blood (not recorded which). The CDR3 loop reads CASSFYPGPTYNSPLHF. CDR3 DNA: TGTGCCAGCAGCTTTTACCCAGGGCCGACCTATAATTCACCCCTCCACTTT.